This is a list of T cell receptor beta chains from one sample in a study of shared clonotypes between healthy human individuals. Sequencing was performed with immunoSEQ multiplex PCR; in TCRdb, only in-frame clones are kept and a portion is missing. The sample records some 1 million clones, approximately 70% being singletons. Source material: memory CD4+ T cells sorted from blood. The receptors derive from a man in his late teens or twenties in good health. CDR3s include the opening cysteine and the closing phenylalanine or tryptophan. The D gene is left open where the match is weak. Rows give clone size only sometimes, using once, few, many, or a class for an expanded clone.

j_call: TRBJ1-2
v_call: TRBV11-3
clone_size: NA
d_call: NA
cdr3_nt: TGTGCCAGCAGCCGCTCGGGGACGGACTATGGCTACACCTTC
cdr3_aa: CASSRSGTDYGYTF

j_call: TRBJ1-2
v_call: TRBV28
clone_size: NA
d_call: TRBD1
cdr3_nt: TGTGCCAGCAGTTTATATCAGGGGGCGCTTGGCTACACCTTC
cdr3_aa: CASSLYQGALGYTF

j_call: TRBJ2-5
v_call: TRBV6-6
clone_size: once
d_call: NA
cdr3_nt: TGTGCCAGCAGTTACCCCGGACTACCGCGCCAGTACTTC
cdr3_aa: CASSYPGLPRQYF

j_call: TRBJ1-1
v_call: TRBV4-3
clone_size: few
d_call: NA
cdr3_nt: TGCGCCAGCAGCCAAGATTCGGGAATCATGAACACTGAAGCTTTCTTT
cdr3_aa: CASSQDSGIMNTEAFF

j_call: TRBJ1-6
v_call: TRBV6-5
clone_size: NA
d_call: NA
cdr3_nt: TGTGCCAGCACGAAGCAGGGGAGTTCACCCCTCCACTTT
cdr3_aa: CASTKQGSSPLHF

j_call: TRBJ1-1
v_call: TRBV7-9
clone_size: NA
d_call: NA
cdr3_nt: TGTGCCAGCAGCCCGCTACAGGACCCAAGGGCTGAAGCTTTCTTT
cdr3_aa: CASSPLQDPRAEAFF

j_call: TRBJ2-1
v_call: TRBV29-1
clone_size: NA
d_call: NA
cdr3_nt: TGCAGCGTGGGGCGGTCTAACTCCTACAATGAGCAGTTCTTC
cdr3_aa: CSVGRSNSYNEQFF

j_call: TRBJ1-5
v_call: TRBV7-9
clone_size: NA
d_call: NA
cdr3_nt: TGTGCCAGCAGCTTAGGGGGAAAGGGTCAGCCCCAGCATTTT
cdr3_aa: CASSLGGKGQPQHF

j_call: TRBJ1-2
v_call: TRBV19
clone_size: few
d_call: TRBD1
cdr3_nt: TGTGCCAGTAGTATGTCGACAGGGAACTATGGCTACACCTTC
cdr3_aa: CASSMSTGNYGYTF

j_call: TRBJ2-1
v_call: TRBV15
clone_size: NA
d_call: TRBD2
cdr3_nt: TGTGCCACCAGCAGAGATGGGACTAGCCCTCAGTTCTTC
cdr3_aa: CATSRDGTSPQFF

j_call: TRBJ2-1
v_call: TRBV4-1
clone_size: NA
d_call: TRBD2
cdr3_nt: TGCGCCAGCAGCCAAGATCCCGTCGGTAGCGGGGAGGAGCAGTTCTTC
cdr3_aa: CASSQDPVGSGEEQFF

j_call: TRBJ2-7
v_call: TRBV28
clone_size: NA
d_call: NA
cdr3_nt: TGTGCCAGCATCAGCCCGGGCGCCTACGAGCAGTACTTC
cdr3_aa: CASISPGAYEQYF

j_call: TRBJ1-1
v_call: TRBV27
clone_size: NA
d_call: TRBD1
cdr3_nt: TGTGCCAGCAGTTTCCTGGGACAGGGAAAAGCTTTCTTT
cdr3_aa: CASSFLGQGKAFF

j_call: TRBJ1-2
v_call: TRBV7-2
clone_size: NA
d_call: NA
cdr3_nt: TGTGCCAGCAGCCCAACCAGGGCCCACCGGGCTGGGTATGGCTACACCTTC
cdr3_aa: CASSPTRAHRAGYGYTF

j_call: TRBJ2-7
v_call: TRBV28
clone_size: NA
d_call: NA
cdr3_nt: TGTGCCAGCAGTTTACCCAGGGGTGGGTACGAGCAGTACTTC
cdr3_aa: CASSLPRGGYEQYF

j_call: TRBJ1-5
v_call: TRBV18
clone_size: NA
d_call: NA
cdr3_nt: TGTGCCAGCTCACCTGATAAGGAACCCCAGCATTTT
cdr3_aa: CASSPDKEPQHF

j_call: TRBJ1-6
v_call: TRBV11-2
clone_size: NA
d_call: NA
cdr3_nt: TGTGCCAGCAGCTTAGCGGGGGGTCAGGATTCACCCCTCCACTTT
cdr3_aa: CASSLAGGQDSPLHF

j_call: TRBJ2-5
v_call: TRBV7-7
clone_size: NA
d_call: NA
cdr3_nt: TGTGCTAGCAGCTTAGGTCCACAAGAGACCCAGTACTTC
cdr3_aa: CASSLGPQETQYF

j_call: TRBJ1-3
v_call: TRBV6-1
clone_size: NA
d_call: NA
cdr3_nt: TGTGCCAGCAGTGAATTTAGCTCTGGAAACACCATATATTTT
cdr3_aa: CASSEFSSGNTIYF

j_call: TRBJ1-2
v_call: TRBV21-1
clone_size: NA
d_call: NA
cdr3_nt: TGTGCCAGCAGCAACTCCCTAACGGGGGGCTACACCTTC
cdr3_aa: CASSNSLTGGYTF

j_call: TRBJ2-7
v_call: TRBV18
clone_size: NA
d_call: TRBD1
cdr3_nt: TGTGCCAGCTCACCATTCGGAACAGGGGTTTCCTACGAGCAGTACTTC
cdr3_aa: CASSPFGTGVSYEQYF

j_call: TRBJ2-5
v_call: TRBV7-2
clone_size: NA
d_call: NA
cdr3_nt: TGTGCCAGCAGCTTTGAGGAGGTCTCGAAGACCCAGTACTTC
cdr3_aa: CASSFEEVSKTQYF

j_call: TRBJ1-2
v_call: TRBV13
clone_size: few
d_call: NA
cdr3_nt: TGTGCCAGCACCCCCAGGGAGGGCTATGGCTACACCTTC
cdr3_aa: CASTPREGYGYTF

j_call: TRBJ1-5
v_call: TRBV18
clone_size: few
d_call: NA
cdr3_nt: TGTGCCAGCTCATCACCCAGCCAGCCCCAGCATTTT
cdr3_aa: CASSSPSQPQHF

j_call: TRBJ2-1
v_call: TRBV5-1
clone_size: once
d_call: TRBD2
cdr3_nt: TGCGCCAGCAGCCTTAGCGGGGACTACAATGAGCAGTTCTTC
cdr3_aa: CASSLSGDYNEQFF

j_call: TRBJ2-5
v_call: TRBV19
clone_size: once
d_call: NA
cdr3_nt: TGTGCCAGTAGTATCGAAGAGACCCAGTACTTC
cdr3_aa: CASSIEETQYF

j_call: TRBJ2-7
v_call: TRBV2
clone_size: NA
d_call: NA
cdr3_nt: TGTGCCAGCATGAGGGACAAGTCTGTCTACGAGCAGTACTTC
cdr3_aa: CASMRDKSVYEQYF

j_call: TRBJ2-5
v_call: TRBV4-2
clone_size: NA
d_call: NA
cdr3_nt: TGTGCCAGCAGCCAAGTGGGTAGCACCCAAGAGACCCAGTACTTC
cdr3_aa: CASSQVGSTQETQYF

j_call: TRBJ1-1
v_call: TRBV7-3
clone_size: NA
d_call: NA
cdr3_nt: TGTGCCAGCAGCTTATATGGCGGGGGGAACACTGAAGCTTTCTTT
cdr3_aa: CASSLYGGGNTEAFF